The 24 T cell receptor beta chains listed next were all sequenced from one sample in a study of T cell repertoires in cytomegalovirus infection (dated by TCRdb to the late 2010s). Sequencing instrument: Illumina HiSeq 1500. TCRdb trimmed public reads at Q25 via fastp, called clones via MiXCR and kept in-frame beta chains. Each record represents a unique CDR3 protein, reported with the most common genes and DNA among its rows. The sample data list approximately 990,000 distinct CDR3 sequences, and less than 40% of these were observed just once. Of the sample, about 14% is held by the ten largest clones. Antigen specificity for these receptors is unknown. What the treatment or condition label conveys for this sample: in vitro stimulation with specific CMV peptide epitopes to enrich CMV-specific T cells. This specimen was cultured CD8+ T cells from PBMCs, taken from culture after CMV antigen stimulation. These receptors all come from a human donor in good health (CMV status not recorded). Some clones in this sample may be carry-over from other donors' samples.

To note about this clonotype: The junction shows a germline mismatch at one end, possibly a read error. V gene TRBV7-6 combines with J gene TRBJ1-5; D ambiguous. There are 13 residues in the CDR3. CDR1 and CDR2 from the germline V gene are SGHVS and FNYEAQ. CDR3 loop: CARSFEGNQPQHF. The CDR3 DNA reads TGTGCCAGAAGCTTCGAGGGAAATCAGCCCCAGCATTTT.

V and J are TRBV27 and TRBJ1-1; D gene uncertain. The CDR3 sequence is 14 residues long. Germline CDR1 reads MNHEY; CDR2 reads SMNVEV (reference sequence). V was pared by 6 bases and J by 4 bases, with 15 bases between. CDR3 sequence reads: CASSPLHEGTEAFF. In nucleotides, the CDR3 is TGTGCCAGCAGCCCACTTCATGAGGGCACTGAAGCTTTCTTT.

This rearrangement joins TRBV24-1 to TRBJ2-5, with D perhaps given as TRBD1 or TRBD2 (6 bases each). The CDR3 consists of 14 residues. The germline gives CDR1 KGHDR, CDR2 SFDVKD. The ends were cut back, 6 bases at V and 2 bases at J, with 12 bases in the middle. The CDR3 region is CATSPRGLQETQYF. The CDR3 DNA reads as TGTGCCACCAGTCCCCGGGGGCTACAAGAGACCCAGTACTTC.

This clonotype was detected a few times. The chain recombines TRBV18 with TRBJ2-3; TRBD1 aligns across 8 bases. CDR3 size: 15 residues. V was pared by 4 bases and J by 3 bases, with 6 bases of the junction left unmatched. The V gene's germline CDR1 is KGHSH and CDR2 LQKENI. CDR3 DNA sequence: TGTGCCAGCTCACTGACAGGGGAGAGGACAGATACGCAGTATTTT. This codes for CASSLTGERTDTQYF.

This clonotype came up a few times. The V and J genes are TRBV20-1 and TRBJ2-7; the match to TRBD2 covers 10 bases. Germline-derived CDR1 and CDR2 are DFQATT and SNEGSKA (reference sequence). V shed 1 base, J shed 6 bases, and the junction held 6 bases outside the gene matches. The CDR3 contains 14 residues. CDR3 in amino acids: CSARVPSGGSEQYF. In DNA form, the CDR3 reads TGCAGTGCTAGAGTCCCTAGCGGGGGATCCGAGCAGTACTTC.

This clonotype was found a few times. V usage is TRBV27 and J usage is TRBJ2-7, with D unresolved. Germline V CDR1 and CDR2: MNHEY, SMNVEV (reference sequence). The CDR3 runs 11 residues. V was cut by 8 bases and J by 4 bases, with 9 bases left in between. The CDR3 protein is CASSKGYEQYF. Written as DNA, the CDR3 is TGTGCCAGCTCAAAGGGTTACGAGCAGTACTTC.

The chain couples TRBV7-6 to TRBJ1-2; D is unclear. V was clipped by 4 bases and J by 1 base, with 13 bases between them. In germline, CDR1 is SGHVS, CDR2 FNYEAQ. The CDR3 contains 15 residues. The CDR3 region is CASSSPDQFNYGYTF. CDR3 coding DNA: TGTGCCAGCAGCTCCCCCGACCAGTTTAACTATGGCTACACCTTC.

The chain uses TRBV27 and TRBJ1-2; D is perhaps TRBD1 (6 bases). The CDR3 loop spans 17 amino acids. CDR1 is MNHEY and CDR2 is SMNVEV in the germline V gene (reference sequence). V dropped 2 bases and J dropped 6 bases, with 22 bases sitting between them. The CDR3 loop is CASSLLPAGGPAHGYTF. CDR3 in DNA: TGTGCCAGCAGTTTACTCCCTGCGGGGGGGCCGGCGCATGGCTACACCTTC.

The CDR3 spells CASSLGTRADTQYF. CDR3 DNA: TGTGCCAGCAGCTTAGGCACTAGAGCAGATACGCAGTATTTT. This sequence joins TRBV7-6 and TRBJ2-3; tentative D call: TRBD2 (5 bases). The CDR3 totals 14 residues. The V gene's germline CDR1 is SGHVS and CDR2 FNYEAQ. Deletions cut 1 base from V and 4 bases from J, with 9 bases between. The complete variable domain, with remaining parts taken from reference TRBV7-6 and TRBJ2-3, reads GAGVSQSPRYKVTKRGQDVALRCDPISGHVSLYWYRQALGQGPEFLTYFNYEAQQDKSGLPNDRFSAERPEGSISTLTIQRTEQRDSAMYRCASSLGTRADTQYFGPGTRLTVL.

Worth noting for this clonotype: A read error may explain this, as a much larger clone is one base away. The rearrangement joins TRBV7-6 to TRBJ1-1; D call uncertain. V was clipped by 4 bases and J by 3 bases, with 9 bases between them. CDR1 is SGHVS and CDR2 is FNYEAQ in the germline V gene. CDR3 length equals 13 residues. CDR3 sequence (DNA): TGTGCCAGCAGCTCCCGGCCTGACACTGAAGCTTTCTTT. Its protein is CASSSRPDTEAFF.

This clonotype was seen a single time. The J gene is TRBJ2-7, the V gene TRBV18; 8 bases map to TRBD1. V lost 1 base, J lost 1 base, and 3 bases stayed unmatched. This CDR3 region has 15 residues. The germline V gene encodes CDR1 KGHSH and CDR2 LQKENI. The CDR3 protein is CASSPRDRTSYEQYF. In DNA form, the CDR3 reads TGTGCCAGCTCACCACGGGACAGGACATCCTACGAGCAGTACTTC.

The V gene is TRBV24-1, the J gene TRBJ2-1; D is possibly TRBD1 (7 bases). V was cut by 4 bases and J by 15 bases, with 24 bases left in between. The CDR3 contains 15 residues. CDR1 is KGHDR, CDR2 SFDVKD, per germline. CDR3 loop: CATSDSYRGHSTRFF. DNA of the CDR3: TGTGCCACCAGTGACTCATACAGGGGCCACTCGACTAGGTTCTTC.

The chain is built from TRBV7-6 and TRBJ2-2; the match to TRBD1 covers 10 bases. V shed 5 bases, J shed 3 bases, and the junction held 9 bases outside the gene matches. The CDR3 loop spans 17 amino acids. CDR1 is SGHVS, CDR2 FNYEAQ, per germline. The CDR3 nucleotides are TGTGCCAGCAGCCTGTCCGGGACAGGGGTGTACACCGGGGAGCTGTTTTTT. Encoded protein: CASSLSGTGVYTGELFF.

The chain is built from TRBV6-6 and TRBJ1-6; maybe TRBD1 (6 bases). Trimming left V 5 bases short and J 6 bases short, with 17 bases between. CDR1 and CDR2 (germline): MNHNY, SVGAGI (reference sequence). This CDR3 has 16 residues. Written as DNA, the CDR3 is TGTGCCAGCAGTCAAACCCAGGGGCAATTTAATTCACCCCTCCACTTT. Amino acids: CASSQTQGQFNSPLHF.

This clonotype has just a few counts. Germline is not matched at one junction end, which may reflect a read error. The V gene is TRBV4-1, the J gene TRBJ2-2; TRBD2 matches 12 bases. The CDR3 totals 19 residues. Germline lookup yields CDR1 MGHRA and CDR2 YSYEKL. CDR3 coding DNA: TGTGCCAGCAGCCAAGAGGCGGAACTAGCGGGGGGTACTACCGGGGAGCTGTTTTTT. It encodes CASSQEAELAGGTTGELFF.

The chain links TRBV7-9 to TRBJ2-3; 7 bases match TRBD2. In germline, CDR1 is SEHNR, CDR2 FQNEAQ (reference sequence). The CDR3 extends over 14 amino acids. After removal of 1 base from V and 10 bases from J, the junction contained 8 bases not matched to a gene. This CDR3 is CASSLVGEGVSQYF. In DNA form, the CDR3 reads TGTGCCAGCAGCTTAGTCGGGGAGGGAGTCTCGCAGTATTTT. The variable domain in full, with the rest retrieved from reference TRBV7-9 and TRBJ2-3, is DTGVSQNPRHKITKRGQNVTFRCDPISEHNRLYWYRQTLGQGPEFLTYFQNEAQLEKSRLLSDRFSAERPKGSFSTLEIQRTEQGDSAMYLCASSLVGEGVSQYFGPGTRLTVL.

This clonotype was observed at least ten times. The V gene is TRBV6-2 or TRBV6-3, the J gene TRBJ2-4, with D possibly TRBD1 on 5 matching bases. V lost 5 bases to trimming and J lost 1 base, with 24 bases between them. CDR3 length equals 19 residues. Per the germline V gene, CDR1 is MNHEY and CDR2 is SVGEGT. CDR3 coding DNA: TGTGCCAGCAGTACCCCTCTGGAACAGGCGAATTCGGCCAAAAACATTCAGTACTTC. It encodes CASSTPLEQANSAKNIQYF.

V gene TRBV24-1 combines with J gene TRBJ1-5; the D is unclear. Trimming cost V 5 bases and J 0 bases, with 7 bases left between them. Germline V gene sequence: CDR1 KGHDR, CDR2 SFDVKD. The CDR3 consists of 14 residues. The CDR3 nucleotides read TGTGCCACCAGTGTGGGGAATAGCAATCAGCCCCAGCATTTT. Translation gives CATSVGNSNQPQHF.

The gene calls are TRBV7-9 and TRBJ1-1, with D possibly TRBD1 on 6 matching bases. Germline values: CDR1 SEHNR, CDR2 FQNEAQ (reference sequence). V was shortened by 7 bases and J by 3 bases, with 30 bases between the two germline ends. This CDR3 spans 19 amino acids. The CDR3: CASTPLLRDTPLGDTEAFF. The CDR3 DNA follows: TGTGCCAGCACCCCACTTCTCCGGGACACACCCTTGGGGGACACTGAAGCTTTCTTT.

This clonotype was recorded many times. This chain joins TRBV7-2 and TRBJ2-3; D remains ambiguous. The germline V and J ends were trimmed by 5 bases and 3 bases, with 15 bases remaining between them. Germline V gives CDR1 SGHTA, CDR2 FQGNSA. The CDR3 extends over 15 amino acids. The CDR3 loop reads CASSPGPGGTDTQYF. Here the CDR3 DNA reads TGTGCCAGCAGCCCCGGACCCGGTGGAACAGATACGCAGTATTTT. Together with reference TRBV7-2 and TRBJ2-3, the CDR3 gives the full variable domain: GAGVSQSPSNKVTEKGKDVELRCDPISGHTALYWYRQSLGQGLEFLIYFQGNSAPDKSGLPSDRFSAERTGGSVSTLTIQRTQQEDSAVYLCASSPGPGGTDTQYFGPGTRLTVL.

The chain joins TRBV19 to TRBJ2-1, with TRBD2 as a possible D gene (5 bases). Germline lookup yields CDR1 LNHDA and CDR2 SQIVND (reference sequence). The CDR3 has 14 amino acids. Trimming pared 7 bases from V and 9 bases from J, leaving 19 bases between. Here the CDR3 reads CASTYGVSAIEQFF. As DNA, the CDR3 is TGTGCCAGTACCTACGGGGTCTCCGCAATTGAGCAGTTCTTC. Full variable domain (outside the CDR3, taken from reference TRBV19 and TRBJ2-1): DGGITQSPKYLFRKEGQNVTLSCEQNLNHDAMYWYRQDPGQGLRLIYYSQIVNDFQKGDIAEGYSVSREKKESFPLTVTSAQKNPTAFYLCASTYGVSAIEQFFGPGTRLTVL.

The CDR3 nucleotides read TGTGCCAGCAGTTTATCGTTGGGAAACACTGAAGCTTTCTTT. Its translation: CASSLSLGNTEAFF. V and J are TRBV27 and TRBJ1-1; D is undetermined. The CDR3 is made up of 14 amino acids. Trimming shortened V by 0 bases and J by 2 bases, and 7 bases separated the two germline ends. CDR1 and CDR2 (germline): MNHEY, SMNVEV (reference sequence).

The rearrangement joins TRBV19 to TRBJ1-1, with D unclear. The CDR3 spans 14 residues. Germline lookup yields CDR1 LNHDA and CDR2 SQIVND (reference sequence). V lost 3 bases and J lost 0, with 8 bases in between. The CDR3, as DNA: TGTGCCAGTAGTATGAACCTACTGAACACTGAAGCTTTCTTT. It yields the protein CASSMNLLNTEAFF.

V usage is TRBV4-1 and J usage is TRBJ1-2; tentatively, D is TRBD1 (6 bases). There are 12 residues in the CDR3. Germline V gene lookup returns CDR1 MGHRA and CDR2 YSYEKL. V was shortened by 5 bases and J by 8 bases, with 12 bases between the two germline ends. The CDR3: CASSGGTGGYTF. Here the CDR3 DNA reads TGCGCCAGCAGCGGGGGCACCGGCGGCTACACCTTC.